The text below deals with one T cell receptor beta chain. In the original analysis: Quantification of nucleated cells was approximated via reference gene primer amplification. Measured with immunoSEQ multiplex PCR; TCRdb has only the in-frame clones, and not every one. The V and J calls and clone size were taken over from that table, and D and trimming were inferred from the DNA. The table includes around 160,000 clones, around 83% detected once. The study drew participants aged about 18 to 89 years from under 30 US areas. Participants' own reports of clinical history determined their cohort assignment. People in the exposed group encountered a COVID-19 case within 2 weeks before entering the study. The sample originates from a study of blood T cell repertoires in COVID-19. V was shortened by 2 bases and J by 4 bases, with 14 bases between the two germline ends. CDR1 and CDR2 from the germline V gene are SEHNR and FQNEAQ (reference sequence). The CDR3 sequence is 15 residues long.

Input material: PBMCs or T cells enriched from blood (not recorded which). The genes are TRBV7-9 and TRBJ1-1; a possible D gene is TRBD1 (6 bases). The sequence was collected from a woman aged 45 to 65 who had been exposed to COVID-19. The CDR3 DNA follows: TGTGCCAGCAGCTTATTCCCCCCAGGGGCCACTGAAGCTTTCTTT. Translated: CASSLFPPGATEAFF.